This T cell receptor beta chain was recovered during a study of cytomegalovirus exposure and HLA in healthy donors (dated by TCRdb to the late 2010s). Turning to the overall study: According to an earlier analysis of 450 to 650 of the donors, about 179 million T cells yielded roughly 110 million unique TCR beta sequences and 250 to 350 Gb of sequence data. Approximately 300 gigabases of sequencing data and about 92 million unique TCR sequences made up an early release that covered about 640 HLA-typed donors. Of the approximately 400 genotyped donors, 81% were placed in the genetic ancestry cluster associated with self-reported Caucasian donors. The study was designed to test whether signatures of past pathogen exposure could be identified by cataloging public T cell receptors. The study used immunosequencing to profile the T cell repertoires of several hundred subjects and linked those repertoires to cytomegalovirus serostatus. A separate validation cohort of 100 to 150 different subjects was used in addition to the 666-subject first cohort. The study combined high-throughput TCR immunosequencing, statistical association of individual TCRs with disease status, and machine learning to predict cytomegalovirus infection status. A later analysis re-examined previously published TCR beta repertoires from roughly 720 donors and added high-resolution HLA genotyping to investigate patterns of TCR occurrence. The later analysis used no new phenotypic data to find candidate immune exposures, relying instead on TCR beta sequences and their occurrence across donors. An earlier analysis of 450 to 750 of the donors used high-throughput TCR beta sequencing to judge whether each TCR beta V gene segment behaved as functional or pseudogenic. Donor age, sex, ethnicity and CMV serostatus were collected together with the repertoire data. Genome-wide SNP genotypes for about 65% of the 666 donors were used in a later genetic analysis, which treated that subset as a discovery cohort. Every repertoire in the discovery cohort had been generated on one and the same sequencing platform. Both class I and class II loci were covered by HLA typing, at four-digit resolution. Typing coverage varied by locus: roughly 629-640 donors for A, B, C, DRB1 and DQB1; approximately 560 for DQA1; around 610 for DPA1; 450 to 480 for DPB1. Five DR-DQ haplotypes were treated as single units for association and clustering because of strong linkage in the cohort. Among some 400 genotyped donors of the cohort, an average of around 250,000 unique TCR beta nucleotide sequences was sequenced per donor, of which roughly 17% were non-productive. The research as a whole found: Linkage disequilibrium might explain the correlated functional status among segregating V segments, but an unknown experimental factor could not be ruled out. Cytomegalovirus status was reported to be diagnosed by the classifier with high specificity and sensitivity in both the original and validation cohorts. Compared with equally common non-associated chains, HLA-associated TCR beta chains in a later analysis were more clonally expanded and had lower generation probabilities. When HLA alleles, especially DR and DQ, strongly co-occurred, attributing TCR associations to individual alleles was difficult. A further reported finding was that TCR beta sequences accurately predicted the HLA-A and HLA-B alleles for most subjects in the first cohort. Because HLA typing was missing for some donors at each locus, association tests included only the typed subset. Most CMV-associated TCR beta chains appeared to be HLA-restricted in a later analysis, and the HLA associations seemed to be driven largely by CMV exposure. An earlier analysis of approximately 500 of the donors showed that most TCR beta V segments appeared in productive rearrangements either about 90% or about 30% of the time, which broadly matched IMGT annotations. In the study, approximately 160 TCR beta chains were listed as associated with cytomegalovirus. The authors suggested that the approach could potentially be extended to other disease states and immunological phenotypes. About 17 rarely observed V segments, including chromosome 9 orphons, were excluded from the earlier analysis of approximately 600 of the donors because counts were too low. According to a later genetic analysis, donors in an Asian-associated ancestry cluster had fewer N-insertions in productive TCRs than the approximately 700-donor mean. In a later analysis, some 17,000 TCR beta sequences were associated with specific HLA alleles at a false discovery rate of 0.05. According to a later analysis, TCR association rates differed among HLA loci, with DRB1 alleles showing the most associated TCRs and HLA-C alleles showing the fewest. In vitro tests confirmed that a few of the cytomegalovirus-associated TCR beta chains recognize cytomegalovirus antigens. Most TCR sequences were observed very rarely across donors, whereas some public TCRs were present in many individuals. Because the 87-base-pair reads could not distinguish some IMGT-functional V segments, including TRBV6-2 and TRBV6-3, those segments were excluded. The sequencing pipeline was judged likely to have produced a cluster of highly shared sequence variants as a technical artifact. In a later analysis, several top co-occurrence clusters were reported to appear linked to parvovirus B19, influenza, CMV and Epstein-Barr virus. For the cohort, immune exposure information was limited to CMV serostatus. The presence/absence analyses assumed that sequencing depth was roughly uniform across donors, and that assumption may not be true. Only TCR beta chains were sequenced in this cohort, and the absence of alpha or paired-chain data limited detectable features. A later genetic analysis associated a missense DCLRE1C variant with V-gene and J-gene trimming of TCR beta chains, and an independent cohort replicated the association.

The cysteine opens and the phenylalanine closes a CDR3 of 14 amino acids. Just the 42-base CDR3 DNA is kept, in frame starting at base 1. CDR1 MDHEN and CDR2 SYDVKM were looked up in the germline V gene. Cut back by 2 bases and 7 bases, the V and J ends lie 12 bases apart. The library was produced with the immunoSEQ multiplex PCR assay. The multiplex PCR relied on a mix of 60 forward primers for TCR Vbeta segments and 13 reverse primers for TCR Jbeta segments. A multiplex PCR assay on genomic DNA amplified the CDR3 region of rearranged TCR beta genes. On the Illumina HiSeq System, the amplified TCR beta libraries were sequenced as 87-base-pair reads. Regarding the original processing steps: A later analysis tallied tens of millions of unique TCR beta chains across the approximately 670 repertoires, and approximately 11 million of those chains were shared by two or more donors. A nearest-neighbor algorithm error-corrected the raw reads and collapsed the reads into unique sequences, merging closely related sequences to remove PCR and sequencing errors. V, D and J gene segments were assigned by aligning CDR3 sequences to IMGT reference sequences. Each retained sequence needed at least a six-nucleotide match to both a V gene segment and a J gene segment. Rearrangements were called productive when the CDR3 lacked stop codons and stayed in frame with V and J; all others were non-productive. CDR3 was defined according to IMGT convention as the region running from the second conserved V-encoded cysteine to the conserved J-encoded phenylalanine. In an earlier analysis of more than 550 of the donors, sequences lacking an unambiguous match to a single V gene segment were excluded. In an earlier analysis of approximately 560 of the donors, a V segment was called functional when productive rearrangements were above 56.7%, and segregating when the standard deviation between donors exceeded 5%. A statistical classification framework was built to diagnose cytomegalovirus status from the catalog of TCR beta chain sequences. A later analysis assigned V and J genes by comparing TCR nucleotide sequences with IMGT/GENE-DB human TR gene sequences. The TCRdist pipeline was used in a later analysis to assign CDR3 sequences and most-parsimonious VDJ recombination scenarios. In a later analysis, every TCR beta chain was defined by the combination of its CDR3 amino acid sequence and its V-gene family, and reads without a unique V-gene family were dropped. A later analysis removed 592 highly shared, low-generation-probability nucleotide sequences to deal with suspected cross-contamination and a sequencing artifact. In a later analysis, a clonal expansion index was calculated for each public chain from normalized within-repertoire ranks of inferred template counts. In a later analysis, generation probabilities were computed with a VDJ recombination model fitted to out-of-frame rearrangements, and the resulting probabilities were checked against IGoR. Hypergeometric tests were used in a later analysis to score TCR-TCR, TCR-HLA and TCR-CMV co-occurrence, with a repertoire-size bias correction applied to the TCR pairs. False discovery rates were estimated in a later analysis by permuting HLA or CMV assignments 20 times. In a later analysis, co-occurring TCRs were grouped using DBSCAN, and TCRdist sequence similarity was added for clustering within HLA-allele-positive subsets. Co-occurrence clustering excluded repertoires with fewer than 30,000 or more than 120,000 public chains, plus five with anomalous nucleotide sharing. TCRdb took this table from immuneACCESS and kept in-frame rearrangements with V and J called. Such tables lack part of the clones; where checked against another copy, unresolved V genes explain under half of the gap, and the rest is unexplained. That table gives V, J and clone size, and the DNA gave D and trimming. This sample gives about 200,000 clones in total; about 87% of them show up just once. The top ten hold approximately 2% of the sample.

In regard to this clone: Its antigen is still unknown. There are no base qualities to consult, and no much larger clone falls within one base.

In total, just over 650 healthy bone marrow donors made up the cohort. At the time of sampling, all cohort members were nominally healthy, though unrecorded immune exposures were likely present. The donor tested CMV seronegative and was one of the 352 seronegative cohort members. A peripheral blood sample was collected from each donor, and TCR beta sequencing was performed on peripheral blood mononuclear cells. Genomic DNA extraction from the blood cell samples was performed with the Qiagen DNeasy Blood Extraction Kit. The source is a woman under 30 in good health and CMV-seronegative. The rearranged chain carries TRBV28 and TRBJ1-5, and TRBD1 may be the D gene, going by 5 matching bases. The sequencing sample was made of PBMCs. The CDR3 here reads CASSLIAGMQPQHF. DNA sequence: TGTGCCAGCAGTTTAATCGCAGGGATGCAGCCCCAGCATTTT. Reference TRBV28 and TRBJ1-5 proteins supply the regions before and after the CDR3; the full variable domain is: DVKVTQSSRYLVKRTGEKVFLECVQDMDHENMFWYRQDPGLGLRLIYFSYDVKMKEKGDIPEGYSVSREKKERFSLILESASTNQTSMYLCASSLIAGMQPQHFGDGTRLSIL.